This TCR beta chain derives from a study of human T cells and chemical hapten exposure. Study results and caveats: Expanded TCRs created a significantly greater count of big CDR3 similarity clusters than controls did.

The V end lost 0 bases, the J end lost 5 bases, and 13 bases lay between the germline ends. This CDR3 is built from 15 residues. Germline lookup yields CDR1 MNHEY and CDR2 SVGAGI. Time point denoted: patch test 1, 2 weeks after DPC sensitization. The treatment was: therapeutic diphenylcyclopropenone sensitization with weekly scalp DPC. TCRdb processed the RACE reads anew with MiXCR; each CDR3 protein has one entry. Here the sample spans around 99,000 distinct CDR3 sequences, around 12% being singletons. Turning to this clonotype: What it binds is not known.

This chain uses TRBV6-5 with TRBJ2-5, with TRBD1 as a possible D gene (7 bases). The specimen was whole blood, collected in connection with sensitization to the hapten diphenylcyclopropenone (DPC). The source is a woman in her forties with alopecia areata. Some clones in this sample may be carry-over from other donors' samples. CDR3 nucleotide sequence: TGTGCCAGCAGTTACTCCCTACAGGGGAGGGAGACCCAGTACTTC. Protein sequence: CASSYSLQGRETQYF.